This TCR beta chain was sequenced in a study of identical twins. General study points: Beta clonotypes that were abundant in cord blood contained fewer insertions, a pattern absent from memory repertoires.

The sample holds a few counts of this clonotype. Its matching antigen is unknown. Unique molecular identifiers were present on cDNA, and template switching added a universal primer site. TCRdb re-analysed the 5' RACE reads in MiXCR, keeping a single row per CDR3 protein. The sample gives about 470,000 distinct CDR3 sequences, around 24% of which show up once; about 2.7% is in the top ten. The germline CDR1 and CDR2 sequences are SQVTM and ANQGSEA. This CDR3 region has 12 residues. The ends were cut back, 3 bases at V and 2 bases at J, with 8 bases in the middle. This sample also belongs to another study, concerning T cells expressing NK-cell markers. That source notes: Eight donors were sequenced, of whom seven were HCMV-seropositive, while the remaining one was HCMV-seronegative. The study found these clonotypes also leading the CD3+CD56-NKG2C+ fraction in a few donors.

This sequence joins TRBV29-1 and TRBJ2-7; no clear D. The sequenced sample was CD4+ T cells sorted from blood. This TCR came from a young woman in good health. The CDR3 nucleotides are TGCAGCGTTGAGAGTGGAGCCTACGAGCAGTACTTC. Translation: CSVESGAYEQYF.